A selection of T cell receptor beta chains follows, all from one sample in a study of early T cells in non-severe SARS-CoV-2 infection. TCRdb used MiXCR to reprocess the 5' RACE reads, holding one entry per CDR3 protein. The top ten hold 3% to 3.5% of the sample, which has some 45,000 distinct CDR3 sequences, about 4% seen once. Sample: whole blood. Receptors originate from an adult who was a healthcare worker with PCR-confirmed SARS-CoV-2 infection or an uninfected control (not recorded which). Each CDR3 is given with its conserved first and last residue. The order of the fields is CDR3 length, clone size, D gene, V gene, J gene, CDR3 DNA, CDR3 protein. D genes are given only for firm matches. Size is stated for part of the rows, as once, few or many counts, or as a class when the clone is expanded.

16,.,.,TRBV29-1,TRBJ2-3,TGCAGCGTTCAAATTGGGAGGACAGAAGGTAGGGATACGCAGTATTTT,CSVQIGRTEGRDTQYF
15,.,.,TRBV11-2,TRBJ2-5,TGTGCCAGCAGCTCAATGAAGGGGCGGGCAGAGACCCAGTACTTC,CASSSMKGRAETQYF
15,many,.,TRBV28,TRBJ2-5,TGTGCCAGCAGTTTGCGGATTTCGGTCGGGGAGACCCAGTACTTC,CASSLRISVGETQYF
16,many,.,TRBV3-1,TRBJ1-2,TGTGCCAGCAGCCAAGACTTGGAAGGGGCACACTATGGCTACACCTTC,CASSQDLEGAHYGYTF
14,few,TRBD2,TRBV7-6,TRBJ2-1,TGTGCCAGCAGCCCCCGGGGGGGCCACAATGAGCAGTTCTTC,CASSPRGGHNEQFF
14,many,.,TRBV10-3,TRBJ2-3,TGTGCCATCAGGGGGGACCGAATCACAGATACGCAGTATTTT,CAIRGDRITDTQYF
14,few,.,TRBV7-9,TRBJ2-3,TGTGCCAGCAGCCGGGACATCAGCACAGATACGCAGTATTTT,CASSRDISTDTQYF
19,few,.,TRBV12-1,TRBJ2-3,TGTGCCAGCAGCTTGTCCCGGAGTCGGAGCGGGGGGGCAGCAGATACGCAGTATTTT,CASSLSRSRSGGAADTQYF
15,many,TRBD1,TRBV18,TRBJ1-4,TGTGCCAGCTCACCACGAACAGGGGATAATGAAAAACTGTTTTTT,CASSPRTGDNEKLFF
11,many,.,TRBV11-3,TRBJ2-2,TGTGCCAGCAGCCATACCGGGGAGCTGTTTTTT,CASSHTGELFF
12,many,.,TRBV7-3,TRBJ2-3,TGTGCCAGCAGCCCAGTGGGGGATACGCAGTATTTT,CASSPVGDTQYF
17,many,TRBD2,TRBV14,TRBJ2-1,TGTGCCAGCAGCCTCGGACTAGCGGGGCGCTCCTACAATGAGCAGTTCTTC,CASSLGLAGRSYNEQFF
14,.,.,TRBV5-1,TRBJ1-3,TGCGCCAGCAGCTTGTGGGGATCCGGAAACACCATATATTTT,CASSLWGSGNTIYF
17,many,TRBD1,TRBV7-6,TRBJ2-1,TGTGCCAGCAGCTTAGGTCCTGGACAGGGGGAGTACAATGAGCAGTTCTTC,CASSLGPGQGEYNEQFF
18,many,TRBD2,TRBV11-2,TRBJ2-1,TGTGCCAGCAGCTTAGATCTCCCTAGCGGGGGGGCCGTCAATGAGCAGTTCTTC,CASSLDLPSGGAVNEQFF
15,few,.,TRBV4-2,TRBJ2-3,TGTGCCAGCAGCCAACAGGCAGGGGACACAGATACGCAGTATTTT,CASSQQAGDTDTQYF
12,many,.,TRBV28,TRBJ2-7,TGTGCCAGCAGAGACCCGGAGGACGAGCAGTACTTC,CASRDPEDEQYF
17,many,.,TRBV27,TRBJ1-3,TGTGCCAGCAGAGACCTCTCGGGGCGAAGCTCTGGAAACACCATATATTTT,CASRDLSGRSSGNTIYF
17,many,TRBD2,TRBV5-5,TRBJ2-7,TGTGCCAGCAGGACGGGAGTTAGCGGGGGGTCCTCCTACGAGCAGTACTTC,CASRTGVSGGSSYEQYF
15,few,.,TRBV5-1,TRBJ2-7,TGCGCCAGCAGCTTGGGTGGAGCCTTCTCCTACGAGCAGTACTTC,CASSLGGAFSYEQYF
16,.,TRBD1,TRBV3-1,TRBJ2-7,TGTGCCAGCAGCCAAGCCGGGGCAGGGGGTAGATACGAGCAGTACTTC,CASSQAGAGGRYEQYF
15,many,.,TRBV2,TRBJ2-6,TGTGCCAGCAGGACCCAGGGCTCTGGGGCCAACGTCCTGACTTTC,CASRTQGSGANVLTF
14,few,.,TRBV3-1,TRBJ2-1,TGTGCCAGCAGCCAGTATGCGGCCTACAATGAGCAGTTCTTC,CASSQYAAYNEQFF
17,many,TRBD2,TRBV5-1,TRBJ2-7,TGCGCCAGCAGCCCGGACGTAGCGGGGGGGCCGCACTACGAGCAGTACTTC,CASSPDVAGGPHYEQYF
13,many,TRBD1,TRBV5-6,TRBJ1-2,TGTGCCAGCAGGACAGGGGGCGGCTATGGCTACACCTTC,CASRTGGGYGYTF
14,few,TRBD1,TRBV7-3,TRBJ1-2,TGTGCCAGCAGCTCCGGGACAGGCCCTCATGGCTACACCTTC,CASSSGTGPHGYTF
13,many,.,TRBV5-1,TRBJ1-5,TGCGCCAGCAGTACGGACAGCAATCAGCCCCAGCATTTT,CASSTDSNQPQHF
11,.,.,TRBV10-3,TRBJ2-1,TGTGCCATCAGACAGGACAATGAGCAGTTCTTC,CAIRQDNEQFF
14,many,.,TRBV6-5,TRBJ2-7,TGTGCCAGCAGTTACTCGGCGGAATTCTACGAGCAGTACTTC,CASSYSAEFYEQYF
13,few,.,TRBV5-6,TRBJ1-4,TGTGCCAGCAGTTATGGGTCTAATGAAAAACTGTTTTTT,CASSYGSNEKLFF
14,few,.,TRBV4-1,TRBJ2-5,TGCGCCAGCAGCCACGGGCAGACCCAAGAGACCCAGTACTTC,CASSHGQTQETQYF
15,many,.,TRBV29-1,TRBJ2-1,TGCAGCGGGACGCAGGGCAGCTTTTTATACAATGAGCAGTTCTTC,CSGTQGSFLYNEQFF
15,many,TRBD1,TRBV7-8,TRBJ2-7,TGTGCCAGCAGCCCTAACCGGGACAGTAACTACGAGCAGTACTTC,CASSPNRDSNYEQYF
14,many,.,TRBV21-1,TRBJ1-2,TGTGCCAGCAGCAATACAGGGGTGTGGTATGGCTACACCTTC,CASSNTGVWYGYTF
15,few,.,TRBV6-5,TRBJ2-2,TGTGCCAGCAGTTACTCGTGGGATAACACCGGGGAGCTGTTTTTT,CASSYSWDNTGELFF
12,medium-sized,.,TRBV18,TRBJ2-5,TGTGCCAGCTCACTTTACCAAGAGACCCAGTACTTC,CASSLYQETQYF
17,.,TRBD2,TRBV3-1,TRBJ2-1,TGTGCCAGCAGCCAAGGGACTAGCGGGGTACCCTACAATGAGCAGTTCTTC,CASSQGTSGVPYNEQFF
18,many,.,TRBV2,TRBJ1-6,TGTGCCAGCAGTGAAGCGCTTTGGGGGGAGCAGTATAATTCACCCCTCCACTTT,CASSEALWGEQYNSPLHF
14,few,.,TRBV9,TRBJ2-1,TGTGCCAGCAGCGTGGGCGGGGGCAATAATGAGCAGTTCTTC,CASSVGGGNNEQFF
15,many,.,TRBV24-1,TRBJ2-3,TGTGCCACCAGTGATGCGGGACAGCGCACAGATACGCAGTATTTT,CATSDAGQRTDTQYF
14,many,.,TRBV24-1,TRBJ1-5,TGTGCCACCAGTGAAGGCCAGCCCAATCAGCCCCAGCATTTT,CATSEGQPNQPQHF
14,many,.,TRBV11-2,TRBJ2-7,TGTGCCAGCACCCTGAGCGGAACGAAGTACGAGCAGTACTTC,CASTLSGTKYEQYF
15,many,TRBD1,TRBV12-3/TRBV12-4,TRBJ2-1,TGTGCCAGCAGTCCCATCCGGACAGGGGGCAATGAGCAGTTCTTC,CASSPIRTGGNEQFF
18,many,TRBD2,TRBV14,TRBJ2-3,TGTGCCAGCAGCCAGTCCCTTGGGACTAGCGGGAACGCAGATACGCAGTATTTT,CASSQSLGTSGNADTQYF
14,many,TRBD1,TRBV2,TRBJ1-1,TGTGCCAGCAGCGCCGGGACAGAGAACACTGAAGCTTTCTTT,CASSAGTENTEAFF
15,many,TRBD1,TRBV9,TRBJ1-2,TGTGCCAGCAGCGCTGATGCGGGGACAGGGGATGGCTACACCTTC,CASSADAGTGDGYTF
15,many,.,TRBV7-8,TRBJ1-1,TGTGCCAGCAGGAGGGAGAACAGGGCGTACACTGAAGCTTTCTTT,CASRRENRAYTEAFF
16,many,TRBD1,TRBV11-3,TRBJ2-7,TGTGCCAGCAGCCCCCGACAGGGGATGGGGACCTACGAGCAGTACTTC,CASSPRQGMGTYEQYF
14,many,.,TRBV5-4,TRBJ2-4,TGTGCCAGCAGCCCCCAGGCTAGCAAAAACATTCAGTACTTC,CASSPQASKNIQYF
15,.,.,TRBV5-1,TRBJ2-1,TGCGCCAGCAGCCCGGACAGCACCTCCTACAATGAGCAGTTCTTC,CASSPDSTSYNEQFF
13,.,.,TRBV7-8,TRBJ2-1,TGTGCCAGCAGCCTGACAGAGTACGGTGAGCAGTTCTTC,CASSLTEYGEQFF
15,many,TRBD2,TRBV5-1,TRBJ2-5,TGCGCCAGCGGAAACCGGACTAGCGGCCAAGAGACCCAGTACTTC,CASGNRTSGQETQYF
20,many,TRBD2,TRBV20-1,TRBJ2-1,TGCAGTGCTAGTCTAACTAGCGGGGGGCAAAAACTAAGCTCCTACAATGAGCAGTTCTTC,CSASLTSGGQKLSSYNEQFF
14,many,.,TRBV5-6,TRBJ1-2,TGTGCCAGCAGCTGGGGGACGGGGAACTATGGCTACACCTTC,CASSWGTGNYGYTF
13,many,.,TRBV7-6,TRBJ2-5,TGTGCCAGCAGCTCCACAGCGCAAGAGACCCAGTACTTC,CASSSTAQETQYF